The 5 T cell receptor beta chains presented below share a single source sample, sequenced in a study of blood T cell repertoires in COVID-19. Using immunoSEQ multiplex PCR, the repertoire was profiled, and TCRdb retains in-frame clones only, with some absent. Here the sample spans more than 100,000 clones, about 85% being singletons. The sequenced sample was peripheral blood. The source is an elderly man with acute or convalescent COVID-19.

The chain carries TRBV19 and TRBJ2-7, with TRBD1 matching over 8 bases. V shed 6 bases, J shed 4 bases, and the junction held 11 bases outside the gene matches. The CDR3 contains 15 residues. Germline V gives CDR1 LNHDA, CDR2 SQIVND (reference sequence). The CDR3 bases are TGTGCCAGTAGACCCGGACAGGGTGGGGGGTACGAGCAGTACTTC. Translated: CASRPGQGGGYEQYF.

This clone was observed a single time. This sequence joins TRBV9 and TRBJ2-7, with D perhaps matching TRBD2 (6 bases). Trimming removed 0 bases from V and 1 base from J, with 14 bases in between. Germline CDR1 and CDR2: SGDLS and YYNGEE. This CDR3 is built from 16 residues. The DNA for the CDR3 is TGTGCCAGCAGCGTAGATGCCGGGACTGGTTCCTACGAGCAGTACTTC. Translating gives CASSVDAGTGSYEQYF. Together with reference TRBV9 and TRBJ2-7, the CDR3 gives the full variable domain: DSGVTQTPKHLITATGQRVTLRCSPRSGDLSVYWYQQSLDQGLQFLIQYYNGEERAKGNILERFSAQQFPDLHSELNLSSLELGDSALYFCASSVDAGTGSYEQYFGPGTRLTVT.

The genes are TRBV7-7 and TRBJ1-2; D is ambiguous. Germline-derived CDR1 and CDR2 are SSHAT and FNYEAQ (reference sequence). The CDR3 totals 16 residues. The V end was cut by 5 bases, the J end by 2 bases, with 18 bases between. The CDR3: CASSPITVAGNYGYTF. CDR3 nucleotides: TGTGCCAGCAGCCCAATAACGGTGGCGGGAAACTATGGCTACACCTTC.

The chain is built from TRBV28 and TRBJ2-1, with 8 nucleotides matching TRBD1. The CDR3 is made up of 16 amino acids. V shed 1 base and J 7 bases; nucleotides not matched to a gene: 9. Germline V lookup: CDR1 MDHEN, CDR2 SYDVKM. CDR3 coding DNA: TGTGCCAGCAGTTTATCAGGGGACAGGAGGCGAAATGAGCAGTTCTTC. Translating gives CASSLSGDRRRNEQFF. Supplemented by reference TRBV28 and TRBJ2-1, the full variable domain reads DVKVTQSSRYLVKRTGEKVFLECVQDMDHENMFWYRQDPGLGLRLIYFSYDVKMKEKGDIPEGYSVSREKKERFSLILESASTNQTSMYLCASSLSGDRRRNEQFFGPGTRLTVL.

Only one count was recorded for this clone. V usage is TRBV7-9 and J usage is TRBJ2-1; D may be TRBD1 (6 bases). CDR1 SEHNR and CDR2 FQNEAQ come from the germline V gene (reference sequence). V dropped 5 bases and J dropped 2 bases, with 13 bases sitting between them. This CDR3 comprises 15 residues. CDR3 sequence: CASSPTGRTYNEQFF. The CDR3 nucleotides are TGTGCCAGCAGCCCGACAGGAAGAACCTACAATGAGCAGTTCTTC.